A single sample is the source of the 3 T cell receptor beta chains below, sequenced in a study of control samples from healthy donors and cancer patients (dated by TCRdb to about 2020). Receptor libraries were prepared by the immunoSEQ multiplex PCR assay. TCRdb obtained this table from immuneACCESS and retained in-frame rearrangements with V and J assigned. These tables miss some clones; where compared with another copy, unresolved V genes account for less than half of the shortfall, and the remainder is unexplained. This sample is represented by 100,000 to 150,000 clones; about 90% of them were singletons. The leading ten clones occupy 1.5% to 2% of the sample. Sequencing input: blood. Receptors were obtained from a man aged 18-30 years in good health.

V usage is TRBV20-1 and J usage is TRBJ2-7; a possible D gene is TRBD2 (6 bases). Trimming pared 3 bases from V and 4 bases from J, leaving 19 bases between. The CDR3 loop spans 15 amino acids. Germline CDR1 is DFQATT and CDR2 is SNEGSKA (reference sequence). The CDR3 spells CSASGGLLTLYEQYF. The CDR3 region has the DNA TGCAGTGCTAGTGGAGGGCTGCTCACTTTATACGAGCAGTACTTC.

The V and J genes are TRBV2 and TRBJ1-4, with no clear D. Germline loops: CDR1 SNHLY, CDR2 FYNNEI. The CDR3 is 14 residues long. V was shortened by 9 bases and J by 5 bases, with 16 bases between the two germline ends. CDR3 nucleotide sequence: TGTGCCAGGAGGACGGCCGCTTTGAATGAAAAACTGTTTTTT. This gives the protein CARRTAALNEKLFF.

The DNA of the CDR3 is TGTGCCAGCAGTCCCCGGGACCCGAATCGGGGTGGCTACACCTTC. Translation gives CASSPRDPNRGGYTF. This chain uses TRBV27 with TRBJ1-2; D possibly corresponds to TRBD1 (5 bases). The CDR3 covers 15 residues. CDR1 is MNHEY and CDR2 is SMNVEV in the germline V gene (reference sequence). The V gene lost 5 bases and the J gene lost 7 bases, with 20 bases spanning the gap.